This T cell receptor (beta chain) was documented in a study of T cell responses to AZD1222 COVID-19 vaccine. Study-level background: Timing groups of about 4 and about 12 weeks for second doses were pooled.

The study's findings and limits: Increased Spike-specific TCR breadth and depth were observed after two AZD1222 doses. In all cases, repertoires were sampled only after the peak T cell response. Baseline seropositivity occurred in only a handful of AZD1222 recipients.

A remark on this clone: What it recognizes is unknown.

Profiled with immunoSEQ multiplex PCR; TCRdb holds only in-frame clones, not every one. The table records 120,000 to 150,000 clones, about 91% of them present only once. V dropped 4 bases and J dropped 7 bases, with 16 bases sitting between them. This CDR3 contains 14 residues. Germline CDR1 reads SNHLY; CDR2 reads FYNNEI. The source is an adult in good health. Sequencing was performed on peripheral blood, taken on day 0 of AZD1222 vaccination. The chain recombines TRBV2 with TRBJ1-2, with a possible D match to TRBD1 (5 bases). Written as DNA, the CDR3 is TGTGCCAGCAGTGCTAGGGGACTGCTATCTGGCTACACCTTC. Protein product: CASSARGLLSGYTF.